Sequencing of this T cell receptor beta chain was carried out in a study of Ad26.COV2.S vaccination and SARS-CoV-2 variants. The V gene lost 5 bases and the J gene lost 3 bases, with 15 bases spanning the gap. The CDR3 has 14 amino acids. The germline gives CDR1 SGHRS, CDR2 YFSETQ. Study observations and caveats: It was vaccine recipients, not placebo recipients, who had the higher spike-specific TCR breadth. Non-spike TCR breadth showed similarity between vaccine and placebo recipients.

As to this clone: The antigen remains unidentified.

Regarding treatment: around 19 received Ad26.COV2.S at low or high dose, single or two shots; roughly five received placebo; per-sample allocation not given. Sampling was performed 63 days after the first vaccine or placebo injection. Using immunoSEQ multiplex PCR, the repertoire was profiled, and TCRdb retains in-frame clones only, with some absent. Here the sample spans a few hundred thousand clones, 90% being singletons. This TCR came from a person aged 18 to 59 who received the Ad26.COV2.S COVID-19 vaccine or a placebo. The gene calls are TRBV5-1 and TRBJ2-7; either TRBD1 or TRBD2 may supply D (5 bases each). The sequences come from peripheral blood, collected in a trial of Ad26.COV2.S vaccine versus placebo. In nucleotides, the CDR3 is TGCGCCAGCAGTCGTACCGGGACCGGCTACGAGCAGTACTTC. Amino acid sequence: CASSRTGTGYEQYF.